The clone carrying this T cell receptor beta chain was counted once. Sequencing used immunoSEQ multiplex PCR; TCRdb keeps in-frame clones, though not all of them. This sample has roughly 29,000 clones, with roughly 92% found just once. The data were taken from a study of T cell changes during pregnancy in multiple sclerosis. Germline V gives CDR1 SGHRS, CDR2 YFSETQ. Trimming removed 0 bases from V and 4 bases from J, with 14 bases in between. The CDR3 spans 16 residues. The sequencing here drew on CD8+ T cells from peripheral blood mononuclear cells, taken before pregnancy. This TCR was sampled from a female donor with multiple sclerosis, enrolled in a pregnancy study. The genes are TRBV5-1 and TRBJ2-1; possibly TRBD2 for D (7 bases). CDR3: CASSLEGGAAYNEQFF. The CDR3 DNA sequence: TGCGCCAGCAGCTTGGAAGGGGGGGCAGCATACAATGAGCAGTTCTTC.